The 2 T cell receptor beta chains in this list originate from one sample, sequenced in a study of cytomegalovirus exposure and HLA in healthy donors. TCRdb's copy holds only in-frame clones and misses some; the assay was immunoSEQ multiplex PCR. The sample has about 72,000 clones, about 93% seen once. Sequencing was done on a sample of PBMCs. The receptors were gathered from a woman aged 18-35 years in good health and CMV-seronegative.

The J gene is TRBJ2-3, the V gene TRBV19; 12 positions agree with TRBD2. Per the germline V gene, CDR1 is LNHDA and CDR2 is SQIVND (reference sequence). J gave up 1 base and V 5 bases, and 4 bases lay outside the gene matches. The CDR3 length is 16 residues. The CDR3 protein is CASSLTSGGGTDTQYF. DNA for the CDR3: TGTGCCAGTAGTCTGACTAGCGGGGGAGGCACAGATACGCAGTATTTT. Full variable domain (missing parts from reference TRBV19 and TRBJ2-3): DGGITQSPKYLFRKEGQNVTLSCEQNLNHDAMYWYRQDPGQGLRLIYYSQIVNDFQKGDIAEGYSVSREKKESFPLTVTSAQKNPTAFYLCASSLTSGGGTDTQYFGPGTRLTVL.

The chain employs TRBV30 and TRBJ1-2; possible D gene TRBD1, 5 bases. Trimming pared 1 base from V and 4 bases from J, leaving 10 bases between. CDR3 length: 13 residues. Germline V gene data show CDR1 as GTSNPN and CDR2 as SVGIG (reference sequence). Here the CDR3 reads CAWSGGYGYGYTF. Written as DNA, the CDR3 is TGTGCCTGGAGTGGGGGCTACGGCTATGGCTACACCTTC.